This TCR beta chain was sequenced during a study of Ad26.COV2.S vaccination and SARS-CoV-2 variants. Across the whole study: Of the COV1001 trial arms, the Ad26.COV2.S arm included the donor.

General study results and limits: Recipients of vaccine and of placebo showed similar breadth of their non-spike TCR repertoires. Vaccinees displayed broader spike-specific TCR repertoires than placebo recipients.

Treatment defined: 15 to 20 received Ad26.COV2.S at low or high dose, single or two shots; about 5 received placebo; per-sample allocation not given. At day 63 after the first vaccine or placebo injection, samples were drawn. An Ad26 vector expressing Wuhan-strain SARS-CoV-2 spike constituted the vaccine. Germline-derived CDR1 and CDR2 are SGDLS and YYNGEE. There are 15 residues in the CDR3. V was pared by 3 bases and J by 9 bases, with 19 bases between. The protocol was immunoSEQ multiplex PCR, while the TCRdb copy is restricted to in-frame clones and leaves out a portion. This sample has 360,000 or so clones, with 80% to 90% found just once. This clone showed up just a few times. Its specificity is not known.

This clonotype was obtained from a person between 18 and 65 years old who received the Ad26.COV2.S COVID-19 vaccine or a placebo. The sequencing used peripheral blood, collected in a trial of Ad26.COV2.S vaccine versus placebo. This chain uses TRBV9 with TRBJ2-1, with a possible D match to TRBD2 (7 bases). This CDR3 is CASSAQGGVSSEQFF. The CDR3 nucleotides read TGTGCCAGCAGCGCACAGGGAGGGGTTAGCAGTGAGCAGTTCTTC. Together with reference TRBV9 and TRBJ2-1, the CDR3 gives the full variable domain: DSGVTQTPKHLITATGQRVTLRCSPRSGDLSVYWYQQSLDQGLQFLIQYYNGEERAKGNILERFSAQQFPDLHSELNLSSLELGDSALYFCASSAQGGVSSEQFFGPGTRLTVL.